This T cell receptor (beta chain) was recovered during a study of technical replicates of blood from a few donors. The V and J ends lost 4 bases and 6 bases, in that order; junction bases with no gene match: 6. From germline, CDR1 is SGHRS and CDR2 YFSETQ. This CDR3 is built from 16 residues. Method: immunoSEQ multiplex PCR; TCRdb's copy keeps in-frame clones and lacks some. The table records around 63,000 clones, about 98% of them present only once. The chain employs TRBV5-1 and TRBJ2-1; TRBD2 matches at 14 bases. The sequence was collected from a human donor in good health. The sequenced material came from T cells isolated from PBMCs. This CDR3 is CASSPPGTSGSNEQFF. CDR3 DNA sequence: TGCGCCAGCAGCCCACCCGGGACTAGCGGGAGCAATGAGCAGTTCTTC. Full variable domain (outside the CDR3, taken from reference TRBV5-1 and TRBJ2-1): KAGVTQTPRYLIKTRGQQVTLSCSPISGHRSVSWYQQTPGQGLQFLFEYFSETQRNKGNFPGRFSGRQFSNSRSEMNVSTLELGDSALYLCASSPPGTSGSNEQFFGPGTRLTVL.